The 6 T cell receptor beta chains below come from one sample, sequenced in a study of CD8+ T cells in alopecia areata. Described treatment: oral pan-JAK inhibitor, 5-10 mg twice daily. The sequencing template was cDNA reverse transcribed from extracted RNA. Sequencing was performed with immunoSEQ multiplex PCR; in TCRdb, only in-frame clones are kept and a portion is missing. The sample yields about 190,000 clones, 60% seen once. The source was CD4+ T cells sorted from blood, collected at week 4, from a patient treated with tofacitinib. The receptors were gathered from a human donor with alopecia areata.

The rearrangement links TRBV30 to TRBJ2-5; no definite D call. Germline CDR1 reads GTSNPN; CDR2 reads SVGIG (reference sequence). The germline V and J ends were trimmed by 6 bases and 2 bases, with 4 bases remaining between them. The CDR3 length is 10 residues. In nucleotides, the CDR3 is TGTGCCTGTGCACAAGAGACCCAGTACTTC. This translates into CACAQETQYF.

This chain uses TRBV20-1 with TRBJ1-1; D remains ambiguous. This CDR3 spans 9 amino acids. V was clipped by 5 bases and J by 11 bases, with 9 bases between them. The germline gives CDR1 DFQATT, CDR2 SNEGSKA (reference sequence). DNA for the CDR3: TGCAGTGCTGGGAGGGAGGCTTTCTTT. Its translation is CSAGREAFF.

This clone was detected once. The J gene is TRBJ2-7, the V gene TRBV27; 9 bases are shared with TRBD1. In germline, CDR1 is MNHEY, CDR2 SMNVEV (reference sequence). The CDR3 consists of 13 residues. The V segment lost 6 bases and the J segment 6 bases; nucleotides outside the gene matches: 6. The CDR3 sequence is CASRRTGAVEQYF. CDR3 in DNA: TGTGCCAGCAGGAGGACAGGGGCCGTCGAGCAGTACTTC.

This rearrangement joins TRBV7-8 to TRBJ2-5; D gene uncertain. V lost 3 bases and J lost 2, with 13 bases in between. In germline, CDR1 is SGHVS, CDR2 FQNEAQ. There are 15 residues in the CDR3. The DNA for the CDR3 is TGTGCCAGCAGCTTCCTCGGGCAGCATCAAGAGACCCAGTACTTC. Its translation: CASSFLGQHQETQYF.

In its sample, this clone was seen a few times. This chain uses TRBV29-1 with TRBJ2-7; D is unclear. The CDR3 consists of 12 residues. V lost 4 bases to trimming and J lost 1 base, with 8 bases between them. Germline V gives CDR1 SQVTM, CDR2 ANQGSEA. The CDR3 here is CSVVVSSYEQYF. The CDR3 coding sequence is TGCAGCGTTGTTGTCAGTTCCTACGAGCAGTACTTC.

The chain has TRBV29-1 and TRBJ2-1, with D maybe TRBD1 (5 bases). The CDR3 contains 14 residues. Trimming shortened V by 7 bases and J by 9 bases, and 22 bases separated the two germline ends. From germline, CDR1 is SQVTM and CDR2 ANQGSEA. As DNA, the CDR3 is TGCAGCGCGAACCAACCACCTGGGGCCATTGAGCAGTTCTTC. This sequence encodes CSANQPPGAIEQFF.